This is a list of T cell receptor beta chains from one sample in a study of blood T cell repertoires in COVID-19. Using immunoSEQ multiplex PCR, the repertoire was profiled, and TCRdb retains in-frame clones only, with some absent. The profile shows approximately 200,000 clones, 75% to 90% of them singletons. The sequenced material came from PBMCs or T cells enriched from blood (not recorded which). All receptors derive from a woman in her late teens or twenties in a cohort exposed to, infected with or recovered from COVID-19 (not recorded which). CDR3s include the opening cysteine and the closing phenylalanine or tryptophan. The D gene is left open where the match is weak. Rows may omit the clone size; those that give it use once, few, many or a size class.

clone_size,d_call,v_call,j_call,cdr3_aa,cdr3_nt
many,NA,TRBV5-1,TRBJ1-2,CASSLGQSNYGYTF,TGCGCCAGCAGCTTGGGACAGTCTAACTATGGCTACACCTTC
once,TRBD2,TRBV3-1/TRBV3-2,TRBJ2-7,CASSQGAGGAYEQYF,TGTGCCAGCAGCCAAGGGGCGGGAGGGGCCTACGAGCAGTACTTC
NA,TRBD1,TRBV9,TRBJ1-1,CASSGTGGNTEAFF,TGTGCCAGCAGTGGGACAGGGGGTAACACTGAAGCTTTCTTT
NA,TRBD1,TRBV3-1/TRBV3-2,TRBJ1-6,CASSRSAGQENSPLHF,TGTGCCAGCAGCCGAAGTGCCGGACAGGAAAATTCACCCCTCCACTTT
NA,TRBD2,TRBV4-1,TRBJ2-5,CASSGGGKAVQYF,TGCGCCAGCAGCGGGGGGGGTAAGGCGGTGCAGTACTTC
once,NA,TRBV13,TRBJ1-1,CASSLSPGDRWTEAFF,TGTGCCAGCAGCTTATCCCCCGGGGATCGTTGGACTGAAGCTTTCTTT
NA,NA,TRBV10-2,TRBJ2-1,CASNGQFKSYNEQFF,TGCGCCAGCAACGGACAGTTCAAGAGTTACAATGAGCAGTTCTTC
once,TRBD2,TRBV11-2,TRBJ2-7,CASSTTRDYLSYEQYF,TGTGCCAGCAGCACCACCCGGGACTACCTTTCCTACGAGCAGTACTTC
NA,NA,TRBV18,TRBJ1-1,CASSPPGSRNTEAFF,TGTGCCAGCTCACCTCCGGGATCTAGAAACACTGAAGCTTTCTTT
NA,TRBD1,TRBV15,TRBJ1-3,CATSRERGPGNTIYF,TGTGCCACCAGCAGAGAAAGGGGGCCTGGAAACACCATATATTTT
NA,NA,TRBV28,TRBJ2-1,CASVPGGGQGYYNEQFF,TGTGCCAGCGTCCCCGGGGGTGGGCAGGGATACTACAATGAGCAGTTCTTC
NA,TRBD2,TRBV5-4,TRBJ2-2,CASSIGLAGGPRGGELFF,TGTGCCAGCAGCATCGGACTAGCGGGAGGGCCAAGGGGCGGGGAGCTGTTTTTT
NA,NA,TRBV6-6,TRBJ1-2,CASSLLDSYGYTF,TGTGCCAGCAGTCTCCTCGACAGTTATGGCTACACCTTC
NA,TRBD2,TRBV30,TRBJ2-7,CAWSRLGRDEQYF,TGTGCCTGGAGTCGCCTCGGGAGGGACGAGCAGTACTTC
NA,TRBD2,TRBV7-3,TRBJ2-1,CASSSGAGAGNEQFF,TGTGCCAGCAGCAGCGGAGCGGGAGCGGGCAATGAGCAGTTCTTC
NA,NA,TRBV24-1,TRBJ2-7,CATSDLSDSHYEQYF,TGTGCCACCAGTGATTTGTCGGACAGTCACTACGAGCAGTACTTC
NA,NA,TRBV9,TRBJ1-1,CASSVESGRVAFF,TGTGCCAGCAGCGTTGAAAGCGGTAGGGTGGCTTTCTTT
NA,TRBD1,TRBV28,TRBJ1-2,CASSLSGQDRSAYGYTF,TGTGCCAGCAGTTTATCTGGACAGGATCGATCGGCCTATGGCTACACCTTC
NA,NA,TRBV6-5,TRBJ1-2,CASSQGPRDIYGYTF,TGTGCCAGCAGCCAAGGGCCCAGGGACATATATGGCTACACCTTC
NA,NA,TRBV28,TRBJ1-4,CASSTGPVGEKLFF,TGTGCCAGCAGCACTGGGCCGGTTGGTGAAAAACTGTTTTTT
NA,NA,TRBV9,TRBJ1-1,CASSLSGQDTEAFF,TGTGCCAGCAGCCTGAGCGGGCAGGACACTGAAGCTTTCTTT
NA,NA,TRBV11-2,TRBJ2-7,CASSRARDSYEQYF,TGTGCCAGCAGCCGGGCGAGGGATAGCTACGAGCAGTACTTC
NA,TRBD1,TRBV29-1,TRBJ1-1,CSPSDRVNTEAFF,TGCAGCCCCTCGGACAGGGTGAACACTGAAGCTTTCTTT
NA,TRBD2,TRBV10-3,TRBJ2-1,CAISTSGRDNEQFF,TGTGCCATCAGTACTAGCGGGAGAGATAATGAGCAGTTCTTC
NA,NA,TRBV5-1,TRBJ2-3,CASSLVGGTTDTQYF,TGCGCCAGCAGCTTGGTTGGGGGGACTACAGATACGCAGTATTTT
NA,NA,TRBV7-3,TRBJ2-1,CASSLVADSYNEQFF,TGTGCCAGCTCCTTAGTGGCGGATTCCTACAATGAGCAGTTCTTC
NA,TRBD1,TRBV2,TRBJ1-3,CASSRQQGFSGNTIYF,TGTGCCAGCAGTCGCCAACAGGGGTTCTCTGGAAACACCATATATTTT
NA,TRBD2,TRBV7-8,TRBJ2-7,CASSATSGRLDEQYF,TGTGCCAGCAGCGCGACTAGCGGGAGGTTGGACGAGCAGTACTTC
NA,NA,TRBV3-1/TRBV3-2,TRBJ1-3,CASSQASGNTIYF,TGTGCCAGCAGCCAAGCATCTGGAAACACCATATATTTT
NA,NA,TRBV9,TRBJ1-1,CASSVQGSTEAFF,TGTGCCAGCAGCGTACAGGGGAGCACTGAAGCTTTCTTT
NA,NA,TRBV5-1,TRBJ1-1,CASSSGGHPEAFF,TGCGCCAGCAGCTCGGGGGGACACCCTGAAGCTTTCTTT
once,TRBD1,TRBV11-3,TRBJ2-7,CASSSAGTAPYEQYF,TGTGCCAGCAGTTCAGCCGGGACAGCCCCCTACGAGCAGTACTTC
once,NA,TRBV11-3,TRBJ1-1,CASSPRSGKAFF,TGTGCCAGCAGCCCCAGGTCCGGAAAAGCTTTCTTT
NA,NA,TRBV19,TRBJ1-2,CASAGDPHGYTF,TGTGCCAGCGCCGGGGATCCCCATGGCTACACCTTC
NA,NA,TRBV29-1,TRBJ2-7,CSVTGFSYEQYF,TGCAGCGTCACAGGGTTCTCCTACGAGCAGTACTTC
NA,TRBD1,TRBV11-3,TRBJ2-3,CASSRTGGASDTQYF,TGTGCCAGCAGCCGGACAGGGGGCGCGTCAGATACGCAGTATTTT
NA,NA,TRBV6-5,TRBJ2-5,CASRQQGQETQYF,TGTGCCAGCAGACAACAGGGCCAAGAGACCCAGTACTTC
NA,NA,TRBV6-1,TRBJ1-5,CASSDLGQYNQPQHF,TGTGCCAGCAGTGACCTGGGACAATACAATCAGCCCCAGCATTTT
NA,TRBD1,TRBV18,TRBJ1-2,CASSPTGTVVYGYTF,TGTGCCAGCTCACCGACCGGGACAGTCGTCTATGGCTACACCTTC
NA,NA,TRBV19,TRBJ1-5,CASSIQSRGNQPQHF,TGTGCCAGTAGTATTCAAAGCCGGGGCAATCAGCCCCAGCATTTT
NA,NA,TRBV19,TRBJ1-1,CASSIGGGEAFF,TGTGCCAGTAGTATTGGCGGGGGGGAAGCTTTCTTT
NA,NA,TRBV30,TRBJ2-3,CAWTEGGSTDTQYF,TGTGCCTGGACCGAGGGCGGGAGCACAGATACGCAGTATTTT
NA,TRBD2,TRBV24-1,TRBJ2-3,CATSDLAGGPHTQYF,TGTGCCACCAGTGACTTAGCGGGAGGCCCCCATACGCAGTATTTT
few,TRBD2,TRBV7-2,TRBJ2-2,CASSPWASGDAGELFF,TGTGCCAGCAGCCCTTGGGCTAGCGGGGACGCCGGGGAGCTGTTTTTT
NA,NA,TRBV11-3,TRBJ2-3,CASSLGATGGEDTQYF,TGTGCCAGCAGCTTAGGGGCCACAGGAGGGGAAGATACGCAGTATTTT
NA,TRBD1,TRBV12-3/TRBV12-4,TRBJ2-5,CASSSGTEETQYF,TGTGCCAGCAGTTCCGGGACAGAAGAGACCCAGTACTTC
NA,TRBD1,TRBV18,TRBJ2-1,CASSPPAGTGGIYNEQFF,TGTGCCAGCTCACCACCCGCCGGGACAGGGGGCATCTACAATGAGCAGTTCTTC
NA,NA,TRBV18,TRBJ2-5,CASSPLEVRETQYF,TGTGCCAGCTCACCACTCGAGGTTAGGGAGACCCAGTACTTC
NA,TRBD2,TRBV6-2/TRBV6-3,TRBJ2-3,CASNPSGTTDTQYF,TGTGCCAGCAACCCTAGCGGGACCACAGATACGCAGTATTTT
NA,TRBD1,TRBV3-1/TRBV3-2,TRBJ2-3,CASSRQGAFGTDTQYF,TGTGCCAGCAGTCGTCAGGGGGCATTTGGAACAGATACGCAGTATTTT
NA,NA,TRBV24-1,TRBJ2-3,CATSDFGLQYF,TGTGCCACCAGTGATTTTGGACTGCAGTATTTT
NA,TRBD1,TRBV5-1,TRBJ1-4,CASSSRTGRNEKLFF,TGCGCCAGCAGCAGCCGGACAGGGAGGAATGAAAAACTGTTTTTT
few,NA,TRBV6-4,TRBJ1-1,CASRKEGGDTEAFF,TGTGCCAGCAGGAAGGAGGGCGGCGACACTGAAGCTTTCTTT
few,TRBD2,TRBV5-4,TRBJ2-1,CASSLQGLANEQFF,TGTGCCAGCAGCTTGCAGGGACTAGCAAATGAGCAGTTCTTC
NA,NA,TRBV19,TRBJ2-1,CASSETQTSNEQFF,TGTGCCAGTAGTGAGACTCAAACTAGCAATGAGCAGTTCTTC
NA,TRBD2,TRBV30,TRBJ2-1,CAWSRTSGRAFF,TGTGCCTGGAGTAGGACTAGCGGGAGAGCGTTCTTC
NA,TRBD1,TRBV7-8,TRBJ2-7,CASSLITSAIRTGDSYEQYF,TGTGCCAGCAGCTTAATCACATCGGCAATCAGGACAGGGGATTCCTACGAGCAGTACTTC
NA,NA,TRBV24-1,TRBJ1-2,CATSDGGGWTF,TGTGCCACCAGTGATGGGGGAGGATGGACCTTC
NA,TRBD2,TRBV24-1,TRBJ2-7,CATSGLAGRKFNEQYF,TGTGCCACCAGTGGACTAGCGGGGCGTAAATTTAACGAGCAGTACTTC
NA,NA,TRBV5-1,TRBJ1-2,CASSPSIPADGYTF,TGCGCCAGCTCGCCCAGCATCCCGGCGGATGGCTACACCTTC